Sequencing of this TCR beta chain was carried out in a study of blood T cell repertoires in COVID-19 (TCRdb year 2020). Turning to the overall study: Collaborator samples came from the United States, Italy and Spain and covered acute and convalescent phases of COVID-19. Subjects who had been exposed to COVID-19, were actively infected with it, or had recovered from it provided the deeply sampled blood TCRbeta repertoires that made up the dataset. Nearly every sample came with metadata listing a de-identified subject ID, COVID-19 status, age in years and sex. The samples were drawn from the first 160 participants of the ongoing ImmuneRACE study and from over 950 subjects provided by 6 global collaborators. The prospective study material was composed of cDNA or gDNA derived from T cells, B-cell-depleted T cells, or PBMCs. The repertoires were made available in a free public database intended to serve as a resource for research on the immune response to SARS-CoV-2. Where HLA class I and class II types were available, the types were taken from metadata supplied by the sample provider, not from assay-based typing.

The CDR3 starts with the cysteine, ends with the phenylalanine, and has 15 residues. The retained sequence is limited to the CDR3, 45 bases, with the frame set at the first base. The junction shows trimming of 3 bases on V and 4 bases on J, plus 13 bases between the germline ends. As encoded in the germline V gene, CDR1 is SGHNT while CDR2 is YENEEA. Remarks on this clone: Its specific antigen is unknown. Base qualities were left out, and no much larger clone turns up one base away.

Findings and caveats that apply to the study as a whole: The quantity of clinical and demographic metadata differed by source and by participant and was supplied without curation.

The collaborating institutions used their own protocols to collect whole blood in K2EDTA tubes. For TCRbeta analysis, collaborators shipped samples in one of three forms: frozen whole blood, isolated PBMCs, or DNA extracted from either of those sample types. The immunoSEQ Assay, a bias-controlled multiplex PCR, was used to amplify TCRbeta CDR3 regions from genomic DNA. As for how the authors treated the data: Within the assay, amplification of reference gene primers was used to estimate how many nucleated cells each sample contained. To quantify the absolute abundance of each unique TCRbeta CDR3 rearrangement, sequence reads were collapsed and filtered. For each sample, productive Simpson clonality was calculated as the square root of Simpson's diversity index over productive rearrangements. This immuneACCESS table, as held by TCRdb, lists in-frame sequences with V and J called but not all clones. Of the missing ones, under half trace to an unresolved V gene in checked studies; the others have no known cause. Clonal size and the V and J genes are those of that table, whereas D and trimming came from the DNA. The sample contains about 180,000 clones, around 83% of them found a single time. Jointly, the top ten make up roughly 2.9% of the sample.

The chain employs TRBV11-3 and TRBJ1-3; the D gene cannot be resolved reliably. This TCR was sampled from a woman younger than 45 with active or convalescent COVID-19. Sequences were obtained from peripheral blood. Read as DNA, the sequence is TGTGCCAGCAGCTTCCCGGGTGCCGGGGGAAACACCATATATTTT. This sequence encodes CASSFPGAGGNTIYF.